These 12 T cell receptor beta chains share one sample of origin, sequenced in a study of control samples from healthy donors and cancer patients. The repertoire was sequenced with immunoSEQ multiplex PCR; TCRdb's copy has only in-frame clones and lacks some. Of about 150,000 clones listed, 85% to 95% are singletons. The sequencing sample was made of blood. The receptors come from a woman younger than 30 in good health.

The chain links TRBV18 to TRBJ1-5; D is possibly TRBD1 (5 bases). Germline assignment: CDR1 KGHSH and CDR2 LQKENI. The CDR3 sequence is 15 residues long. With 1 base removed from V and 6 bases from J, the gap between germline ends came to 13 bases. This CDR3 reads CASSPQKQGAQPQHF. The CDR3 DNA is TGTGCCAGCTCACCACAAAAGCAAGGGGCTCAGCCCCAGCATTTT.

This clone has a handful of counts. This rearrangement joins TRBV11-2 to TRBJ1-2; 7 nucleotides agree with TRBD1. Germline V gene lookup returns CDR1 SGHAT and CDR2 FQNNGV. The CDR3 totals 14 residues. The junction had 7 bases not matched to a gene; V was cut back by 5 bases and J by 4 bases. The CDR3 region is CASSAETGLYGYTF. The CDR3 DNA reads TGTGCCAGCAGCGCAGAGACAGGGCTCTATGGCTACACCTTC.

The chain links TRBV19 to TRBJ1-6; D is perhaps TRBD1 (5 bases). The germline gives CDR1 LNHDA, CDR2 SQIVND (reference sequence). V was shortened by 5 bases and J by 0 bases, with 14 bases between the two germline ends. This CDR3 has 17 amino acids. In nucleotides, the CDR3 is TGTGCCAGTAGTCCCCGGGACGGCCGCTCCTATAATTCACCCCTCCACTTT. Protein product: CASSPRDGRSYNSPLHF.

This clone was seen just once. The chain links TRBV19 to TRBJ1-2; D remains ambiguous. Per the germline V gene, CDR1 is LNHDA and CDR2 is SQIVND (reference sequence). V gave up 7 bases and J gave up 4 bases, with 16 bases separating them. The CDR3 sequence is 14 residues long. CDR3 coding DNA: TGTGCCAGTACCGTATCGTCAGGTCCCTATGGCTACACCTTC. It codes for CASTVSSGPYGYTF.

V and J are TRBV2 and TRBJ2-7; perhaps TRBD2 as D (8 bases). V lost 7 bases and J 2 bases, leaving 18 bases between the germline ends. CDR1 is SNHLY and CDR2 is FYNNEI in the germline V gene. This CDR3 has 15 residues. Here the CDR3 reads CASTGGTVFTYEQYF. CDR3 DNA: TGTGCCAGCACGGGAGGGACAGTGTTTACCTACGAGCAGTACTTC.

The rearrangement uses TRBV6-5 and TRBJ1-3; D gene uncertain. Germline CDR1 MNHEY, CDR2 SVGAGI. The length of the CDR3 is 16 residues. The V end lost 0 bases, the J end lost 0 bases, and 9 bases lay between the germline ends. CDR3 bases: TGTGCCAGCAGTTACTCGGCCACGAGCTCTGGAAACACCATATATTTT. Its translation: CASSYSATSSGNTIYF.

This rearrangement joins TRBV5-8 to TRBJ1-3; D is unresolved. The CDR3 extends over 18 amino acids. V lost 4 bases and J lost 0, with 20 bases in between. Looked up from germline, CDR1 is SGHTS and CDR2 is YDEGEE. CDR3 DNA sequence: TGTGCCAGCAGCCGACCTTCCTCGGGCCTCCCCTCTGGAAACACCATATATTTT. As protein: CASSRPSSGLPSGNTIYF. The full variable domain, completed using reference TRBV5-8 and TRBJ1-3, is EAGVTQSPTHLIKTRGQQATLRCSPISGHTSVYWYQQALGLGLQFLLWYDEGEERNRGNFPPRFSGRQFPNYSSELNVNALELEDSALYLCASSRPSSGLPSGNTIYFGEGSWLTVV.

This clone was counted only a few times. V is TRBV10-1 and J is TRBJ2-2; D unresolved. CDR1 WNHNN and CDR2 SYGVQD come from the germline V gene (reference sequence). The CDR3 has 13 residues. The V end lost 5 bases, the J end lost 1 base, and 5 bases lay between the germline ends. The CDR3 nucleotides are TGCGCCAGCAGTACAGTGAACACCGGGGAGCTGTTTTTT. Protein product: CASSTVNTGELFF.

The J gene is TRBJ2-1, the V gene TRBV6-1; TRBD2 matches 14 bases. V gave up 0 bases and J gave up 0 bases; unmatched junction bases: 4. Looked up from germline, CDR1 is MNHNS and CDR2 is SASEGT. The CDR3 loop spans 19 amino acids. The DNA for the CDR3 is TGTGCCAGCAGTGAAGCGGGACTAGCGGGGGCCAGCTCCTACAATGAGCAGTTCTTC. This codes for CASSEAGLAGASSYNEQFF.

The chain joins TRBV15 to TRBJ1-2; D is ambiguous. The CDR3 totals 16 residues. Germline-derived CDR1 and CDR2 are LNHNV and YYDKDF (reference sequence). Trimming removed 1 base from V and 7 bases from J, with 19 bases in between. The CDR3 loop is CATSRARITETAGYTF. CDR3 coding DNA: TGTGCCACCAGCAGAGCTAGGATAACAGAAACGGCTGGCTACACCTTC.

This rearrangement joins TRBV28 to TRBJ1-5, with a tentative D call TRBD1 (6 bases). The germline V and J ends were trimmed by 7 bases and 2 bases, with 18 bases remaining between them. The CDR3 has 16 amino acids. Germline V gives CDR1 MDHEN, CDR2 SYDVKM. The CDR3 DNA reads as TGTGCCAGCATTCCGAGGGGGGCTGGTGGCAATCAGCCCCAGCATTTT. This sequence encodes CASIPRGAGGNQPQHF.

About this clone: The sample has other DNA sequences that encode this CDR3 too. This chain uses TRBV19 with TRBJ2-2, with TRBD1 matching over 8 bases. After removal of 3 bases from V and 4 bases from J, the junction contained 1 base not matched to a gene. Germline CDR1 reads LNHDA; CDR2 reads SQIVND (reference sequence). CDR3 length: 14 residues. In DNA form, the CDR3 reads TGTGCCAGTAGTATTACAGGGGGCACCGGGGAGCTGTTTTTT. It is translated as CASSITGGTGELFF.